These T cell receptor beta chains were read from a single sample in a study of T cell changes during pregnancy in multiple sclerosis. TCRdb's copy holds only in-frame clones and misses some; the assay was immunoSEQ multiplex PCR. The table lists around 45,000 clones, less than 95% of them singletons. Sequencing used CD4+ T cells from peripheral blood mononuclear cells, obtained in the third trimester of pregnancy. The receptors originated from a female donor with multiple sclerosis, enrolled in a pregnancy study. Both conserved end residues are part of each CDR3. A D gene is named only where the DNA matches it firmly. Only part of the rows carry a size: once, few, many, or a class if the clone is expanded.

>TRBD1|once|TRBV4-1|TRBJ2-1
CASSQGLGQGNNEQFF
TGCGCCAGCAGCCAAGGGTTGGGACAGGGGAATAATGAGCAGTTCTTC
>TRBD2|-|TRBV28|TRBJ2-5
CASSSGSETQYF
TGTGCCAGCAGTAGCGGGAGTGAGACCCAGTACTTC
>TRBD1|-|TRBV6-5|TRBJ2-1
CASSKGTVSYNEQFF
TGTGCCAGCAGCAAGGGGACAGTTTCCTACAATGAGCAGTTCTTC
>TRBD2|-|TRBV10-3|TRBJ2-7
CAISEAGAYEQYF
TGTGCCATCAGTGAAGCGGGAGCCTACGAGCAGTACTTC
>-|-|TRBV6-5|TRBJ1-3
CASSYIAGGNTIYF
TGTGCCAGCAGTTATATCGCAGGAGGAAACACCATATATTTT
>TRBD2|-|TRBV7-3|TRBJ2-7
CASSPSGTSLLYEQYF
TGTGCCAGCAGTCCCTCCGGGACTAGCTTACTTTACGAGCAGTACTTC
>TRBD1|-|TRBV19|TRBJ1-5
CASTPRTGFQPQHF
TGTGCCAGTACCCCAAGGACAGGGTTTCAGCCCCAGCATTTT
>-|-|TRBV2|TRBJ2-7
CASSEDLRSQYF
TGTGCCAGCAGTGAAGATTTAAGGAGCCAGTACTTC
>-|-|TRBV5-5|TRBJ1-2
CASSFGSNGYTF
TGTGCCAGCAGCTTCGGGAGCAATGGCTACACCTTC
>TRBD1|-|TRBV7-9|TRBJ1-2
CASTLTGGSPGGYTF
TGTGCCAGCACCCTGACAGGGGGATCGCCTGGGGGCTACACCTTC
>-|-|TRBV5-1|TRBJ1-1
CASSTDSGNTEAFF
TGCGCCAGCAGCACGGACAGTGGAAACACTGAAGCTTTCTTT
>TRBD2|-|TRBV7-3|TRBJ2-3
CASSLSLAETDTQYF
TGTGCCAGCAGCTTAAGTCTAGCGGAGACAGATACGCAGTATTTT
>-|-|TRBV9|TRBJ2-1
CASSVGLRGNEQFF
TGTGCCAGCAGCGTGGGCCTTCGGGGGAATGAGCAGTTCTTC
>-|few|TRBV6-6|TRBJ2-2
CASSYGRGTGELFF
TGTGCCAGCAGTTACGGACGGGGCACCGGGGAGCTGTTTTTT
>TRBD2|-|TRBV5-4|TRBJ2-3
CASSQETSGGFQDTQYF
TGTGCCAGCAGCCAAGAGACTAGCGGGGGATTTCAAGATACGCAGTATTTT
>TRBD2|-|TRBV6-6|TRBJ2-5
CASQLAGGRETQYF
TGTGCCAGTCAACTAGCGGGAGGGAGGGAGACCCAGTACTTC
>-|-|TRBV6-1|TRBJ2-2
CASSDPNPGELFF
TGTGCCAGCAGTGATCCTAACCCCGGGGAGCTGTTTTTT
>TRBD2|-|TRBV4-2|TRBJ2-5
CASTVGAGGPKETQYF
TGTGCCAGCACGGTGGGAGCGGGAGGGCCGAAGGAGACCCAGTACTTC
>-|-|TRBV19|TRBJ2-1
CASSTQGFDNEQFF
TGTGCCAGTAGTACACAGGGATTTGACAATGAGCAGTTCTTC
>-|-|TRBV28|TRBJ2-5
CASGGGRTSRGETQYF
TGTGCCAGCGGGGGGGGGCGCACATCCCGGGGAGAGACCCAGTACTTC
>TRBD2|-|TRBV7-2|TRBJ2-2
CASSLAGLATNTGELFF
TGTGCCAGCAGCTTAGCGGGACTAGCGACGAACACCGGGGAGCTGTTTTTT
>-|-|TRBV28|TRBJ2-5
CASRQGGRETQYF
TGTGCCAGCCGTCAGGGGGGACGGGAGACCCAGTACTTC
>-|-|TRBV18|TRBJ2-1
CASSPPGRPIYNEQFF
TGTGCCAGCTCACCACCGGGCAGACCGATCTACAATGAGCAGTTCTTC
>TRBD1|once|TRBV2|TRBJ1-3
CASSVGQGGRNTIYF
TGTGCCAGCAGTGTTGGACAGGGTGGTAGAAACACCATATATTTT
>-|-|TRBV19|TRBJ2-6
CASSMRARVLTF
TGTGCCAGTAGTATGCGGGCCAGGGTCCTGACTTTC
>TRBD1|-|TRBV6-5|TRBJ1-2
CASTDRGTGTNSF
TGTGCCAGCACCGACAGGGGGACAGGGACAAACTCGTTC
>TRBD2|-|TRBV11-3|TRBJ2-1
CASSVVGTSSYNEQFF
TGTGCCAGCAGTGTCGTGGGGACTAGCTCCTACAATGAGCAGTTCTTC
>TRBD2|-|TRBV19|TRBJ2-3
CASSATSGSTDTQYF
TGTGCCAGTAGTGCGACTAGCGGGAGTACAGATACGCAGTATTTT
>TRBD1|-|TRBV30|TRBJ2-7
CAWSVDRGPSYEQYF
TGTGCCTGGAGTGTAGACAGGGGGCCCTCCTACGAGCAGTACTTC
>-|-|TRBV7-3|TRBJ2-2
CASRPTDGTGELFF
TGTGCCAGCAGGCCGACAGACGGCACCGGGGAGCTGTTTTTT
>TRBD1|-|TRBV5-1|TRBJ1-2
CASSPLNAGDRGGYGYTF
TGCGCCAGCAGCCCACTTAATGCTGGGGACAGGGGTGGTTATGGCTACACCTTC
>-|-|TRBV5-6|TRBJ2-7
CASSLAGAGGYTQYF
TGTGCCAGCAGCTTAGCAGGTGCAGGGGGGTATACGCAGTACTTC
>-|-|TRBV6-6|TRBJ2-7
CASSYGTGGYEQYF
TGTGCCAGCAGTTACGGGACTGGGGGCTACGAGCAGTACTTC
>TRBD2|-|TRBV11-2|TRBJ2-1
CASSRGLAGGVVNEQFF
TGTGCCAGCAGCCGGGGACTAGCGGGAGGAGTGGTCAATGAGCAGTTCTTC
>-|-|TRBV28|TRBJ1-1
CASSLLGWLNTEAFF
TGTGCCAGCAGTTTACTCGGGTGGCTGAACACTGAAGCTTTCTTT
>-|-|TRBV11-1|TRBJ2-7
CASSPGASSIHEQYF
TGTGCCAGCAGCCCCGGAGCCTCTAGCATCCACGAGCAGTACTTC
>TRBD2|-|TRBV29-1|TRBJ2-5
CSVGGLAGNVPQYF
TGCAGCGTCGGCGGACTAGCGGGAAACGTGCCCCAGTACTTC
>-|-|TRBV7-2|TRBJ1-1
CASSRTGRERNTEAFF
TGTGCCAGCAGCCGGACGGGCAGGGAAAGGAACACTGAAGCTTTCTTT
>TRBD1|-|TRBV5-1|TRBJ2-6
CASSRLGQVNSGANVLTF
TGCGCCAGCAGCCGATTAGGACAGGTTAACTCTGGGGCCAACGTCCTGACTTTC
>-|-|TRBV10-3|TRBJ2-7
CAISGSGTRSSYEQYF
TGTGCCATCAGTGGGTCCGGGACTCGAAGCTCCTACGAGCAGTACTTC
>-|-|TRBV7-9|TRBJ1-2
CASSLGTELYGYTF
TGTGCCAGCAGCTTAGGGACAGAACTTTATGGCTACACCTTC
>TRBD2|-|TRBV5-1|TRBJ2-5
CASSLGDYSETQYF
TGCGCCAGCAGCTTGGGGGACTATTCAGAGACCCAGTACTTC
>-|-|TRBV19|TRBJ2-3
CASKATGLSDTQYF
TGTGCCAGTAAAGCGACAGGCCTTTCGGATACGCAGTATTTT
>TRBD1|-|TRBV4-1|TRBJ1-2
CASSQEGGRGAYGYTF
TGCGCCAGCAGCCAAGAAGGGGGCCGGGGTGCCTATGGCTACACCTTC
>-|-|TRBV5-1|TRBJ2-7
CASSLVLGENPYEQYF
TGCGCCAGCAGCTTAGTCCTCGGAGAGAACCCCTACGAGCAGTACTTC
>-|-|TRBV5-1|TRBJ1-2
CASSLDWGPPDYGYTF
TGCGCCAGCAGCTTGGATTGGGGGCCTCCTGACTATGGCTACACCTTC
>TRBD2|-|TRBV9|TRBJ2-7
CASSVAGTSDYEQYF
TGTGCCAGCAGCGTAGCCGGGACTAGCGACTACGAGCAGTACTTC
>TRBD2|-|TRBV18|TRBJ2-1
CASSPQAGGSYNEQFF
TGTGCCAGCTCACCTCAAGCGGGAGGGTCCTACAATGAGCAGTTCTTC
>TRBD2|-|TRBV4-3|TRBJ2-1
CASSRSGTTRSYNEQFF
TGCGCCAGCAGCCGGTCCGGGACTACCCGCTCCTACAATGAGCAGTTCTTC
>TRBD1|-|TRBV9|TRBJ2-2
CASKAGTGEWGELFF
TGTGCCAGCAAGGCGGGGACAGGGGAATGGGGGGAGCTGTTTTTT
>-|-|TRBV28|TRBJ2-7
CASSGPSLRRSYEQYF
TGTGCCAGCAGTGGACCTAGCCTTCGAAGGTCCTACGAGCAGTACTTC
>TRBD1|few|TRBV29-1|TRBJ1-1
CSVERQGNTEAFF
TGCAGCGTTGAAAGACAGGGGAACACTGAAGCTTTCTTT
>TRBD2|-|TRBV7-9|TRBJ2-5
CASSFNAGGGETQYF
TGTGCCAGCAGTTTTAACGCGGGGGGAGGGGAGACCCAGTACTTC